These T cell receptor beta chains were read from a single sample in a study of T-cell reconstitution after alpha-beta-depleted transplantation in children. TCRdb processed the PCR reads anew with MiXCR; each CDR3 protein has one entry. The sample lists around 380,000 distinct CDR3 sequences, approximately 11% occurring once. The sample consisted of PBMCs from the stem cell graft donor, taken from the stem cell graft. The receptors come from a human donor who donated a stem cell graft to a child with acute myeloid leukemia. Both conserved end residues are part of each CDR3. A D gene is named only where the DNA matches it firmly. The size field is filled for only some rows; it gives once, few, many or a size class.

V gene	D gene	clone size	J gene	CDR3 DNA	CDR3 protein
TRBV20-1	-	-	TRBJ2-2	TGCAGTGCTAGAGATTTCGGGAGCGACACCGGGGAGCTGTTTTTT	CSARDFGSDTGELFF
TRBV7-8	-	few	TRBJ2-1	TGTGCCAGCAGCGCTAGCGCACGTTTTAGTTCCTACAATGAGCAGTTCTTC	CASSASARFSSYNEQFF
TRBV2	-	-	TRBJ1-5	TGTGCCAGCAGTGAAAACGGGGGTCAGCCCCAGCATTTT	CASSENGGQPQHF
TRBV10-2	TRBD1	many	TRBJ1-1	TGCGCCAGCACCCGGGACAGGGGCACTGAAGCTTTCTTT	CASTRDRGTEAFF
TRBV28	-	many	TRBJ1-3	TGTGCCAGCAGTCCGCAAGTCGTCTCTGGAAACACCATATATTTT	CASSPQVVSGNTIYF
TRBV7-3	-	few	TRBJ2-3	TGTGCCAGCAGAAAATACCCCACAGATACGCAGTATTTT	CASRKYPTDTQYF
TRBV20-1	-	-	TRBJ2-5	TGCAGTGCTAGTACAGACCAAGAGACCCAGTACTTC	CSASTDQETQYF
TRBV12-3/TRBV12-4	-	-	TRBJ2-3	TGTGCCAGCAGTTTTAGCGGCGGCAAATCCACAGATACGCAGTATTTT	CASSFSGGKSTDTQYF
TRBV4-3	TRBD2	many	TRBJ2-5	TGCGCCAGCAGCCAAGATTTGGCTAGCGGACAAGAGACCCAGTACTTC	CASSQDLASGQETQYF
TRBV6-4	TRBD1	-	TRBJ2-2	TGTGCCAGCAGTGACAGTGCTGGGACAGGGAACACCGGGGAGCTGTTTTTT	CASSDSAGTGNTGELFF
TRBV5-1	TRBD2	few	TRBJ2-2	TGCGCCAGCAGCCCAGGGACTAGCGGGAGAACGAACACCGGGGAGCTGTTTTTT	CASSPGTSGRTNTGELFF
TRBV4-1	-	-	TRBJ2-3	TGCGCCATTCTGAGGGAAGACACAGATACGCAGTATTTT	CAILREDTDTQYF
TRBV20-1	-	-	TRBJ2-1	TGCAGTGCTCCCGACGTGTTGGGGGACACCTACAATGAGCAGTTCTTC	CSAPDVLGDTYNEQFF
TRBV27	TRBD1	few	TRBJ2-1	TGTGCCAGCGGCCGGGACAGGTCCTACAATGAGCAGTTCTTC	CASGRDRSYNEQFF
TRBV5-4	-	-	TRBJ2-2	TGTGCCAGCAGCCCTGGTGCCGGGGACCGGAAGACCGGGGAGCTGTTTTTT	CASSPGAGDRKTGELFF
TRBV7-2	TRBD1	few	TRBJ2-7	TGTGCCAGCGAACCCACAGGGGGCTCCTACGAGCAGTACTTC	CASEPTGGSYEQYF